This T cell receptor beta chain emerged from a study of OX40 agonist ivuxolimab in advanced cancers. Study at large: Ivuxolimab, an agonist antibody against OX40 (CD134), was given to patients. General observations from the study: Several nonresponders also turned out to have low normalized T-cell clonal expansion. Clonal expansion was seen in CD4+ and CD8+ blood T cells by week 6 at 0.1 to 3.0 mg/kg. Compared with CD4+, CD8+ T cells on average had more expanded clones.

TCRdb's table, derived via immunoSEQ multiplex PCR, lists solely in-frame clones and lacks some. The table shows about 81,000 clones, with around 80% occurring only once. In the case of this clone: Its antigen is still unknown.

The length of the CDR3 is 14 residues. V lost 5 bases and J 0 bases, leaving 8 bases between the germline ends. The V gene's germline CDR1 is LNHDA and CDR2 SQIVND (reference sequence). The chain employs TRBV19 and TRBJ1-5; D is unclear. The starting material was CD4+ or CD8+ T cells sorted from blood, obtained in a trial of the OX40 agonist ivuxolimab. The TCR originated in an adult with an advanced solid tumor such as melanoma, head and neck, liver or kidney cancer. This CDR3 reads CASSLAYSNQPQHF. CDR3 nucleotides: TGTGCCAGTAGTCTGGCTTATAGCAATCAGCCCCAGCATTTT.